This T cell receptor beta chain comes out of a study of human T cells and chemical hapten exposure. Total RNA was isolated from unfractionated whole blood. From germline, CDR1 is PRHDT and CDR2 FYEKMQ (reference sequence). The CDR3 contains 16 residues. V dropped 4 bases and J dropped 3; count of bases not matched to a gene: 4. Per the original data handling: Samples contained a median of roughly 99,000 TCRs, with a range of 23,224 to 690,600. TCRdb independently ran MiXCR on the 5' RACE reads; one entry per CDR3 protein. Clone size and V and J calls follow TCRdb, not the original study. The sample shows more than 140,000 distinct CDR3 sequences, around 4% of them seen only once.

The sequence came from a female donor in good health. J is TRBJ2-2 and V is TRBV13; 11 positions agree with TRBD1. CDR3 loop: CASSSRTGGHTGELFF. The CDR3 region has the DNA TGTGCCAGCAGCTCGCGGACAGGGGGCCACACCGGGGAGCTGTTTTTT.